Below are 6 T cell receptor beta chains sequenced from a single sample in a study of blood T cells in healthy people across ages. A second PCR of roughly 7 to 11 cycles used a sample-barcoded 5' primer and a J-beta primer mix. Each CDR3 protein gets one entry after TCRdb re-called the 5' RACE reads with MiXCR. The sample lists about 900,000 distinct CDR3 sequences; around two thirds were seen once. Specimen: blood. These receptor sequences come from a man aged 30 to 45 in good health.

This chain uses TRBV2 with TRBJ2-3, with D possibly being TRBD2 (5 bases). CDR3 length: 15 amino acids. Trimming took 6 bases from V and 0 from J, leaving 13 bases between them. From germline, CDR1 is SNHLY and CDR2 FYNNEI. CDR3 protein: CASRSERISTDTQYF. The CDR3 coding sequence is TGTGCCAGCAGGTCCGAGCGGATTAGCACAGATACGCAGTATTTT.

This chain connects TRBV7-3 to TRBJ2-5, with D possibly matching TRBD2 (6 bases). The CDR3 loop spans 14 amino acids. Trimming shortened V by 1 base and J by 5 bases, and 11 bases separated the two germline ends. CDR1 and CDR2 from the germline V gene are SGHTA and FQGTGA. The CDR3 nucleotides are TGTGCCAGCAGCTTAATGGAGGGATCCGAGACCCAGTACTTC. Translated, it gives CASSLMEGSETQYF. Using reference TRBV7-3 and TRBJ2-5 for the parts outside the CDR3, the full variable domain is GAGVSQTPSNKVTEKGKYVELRCDPISGHTALYWYRQSLGQGPEFLIYFQGTGAADDSGLPNDRFFAVRPEGSVSTLKIQRTERGDSAVYLCASSLMEGSETQYFGPGTRLLVL.

The chain joins TRBV12-3 or TRBV12-4 to TRBJ2-6, with D unclear. Trimming pared 6 bases from V and 1 base from J, leaving 10 bases between. The length of the CDR3 is 15 residues. The CDR3 protein is CASRQPLSGANVLTF. CDR3 coding DNA: TGTGCCAGCAGGCAGCCCCTATCTGGGGCCAACGTCCTGACTTTC.

The genes are TRBV15 and TRBJ2-3; D might be TRBD1 or TRBD2, each matching 5 bases. CDR1 and CDR2 (germline): LNHNV, YYDKDF (reference sequence). V lost 6 bases and J lost 2, with 12 bases in between. The CDR3 length is 14 residues. The CDR3 reads CATSGGLLTDTQYF. CDR3 sequence (DNA): TGTGCCACCAGTGGGGGTCTCCTCACAGATACGCAGTATTTT.

This clonotype was counted between two and nine times. This chain links TRBV12-3 or TRBV12-4 with TRBJ2-3; 10 nucleotides match TRBD2. V trimming: 3 bases; J trimming: 3 bases; junction bases outside the gene matches: 6. This CDR3 comprises 16 residues. CDR3 region: CASSFSSGGPTDTQYF. As DNA, the CDR3 is TGTGCCAGCAGTTTCTCTAGCGGGGGACCTACAGATACGCAGTATTTT.

This clonotype turned up a few times. The chain uses TRBV4-3 and TRBJ1-5; possible D gene TRBD1, 5 bases. Germline V gene data show CDR1 as LGHNA and CDR2 as YSLEER. The ends were cut back, 0 bases at V and 6 bases at J, with 15 bases in the middle. The CDR3 loop spans 16 amino acids. This CDR3 reads CASSQESRREGQPQHF. The CDR3 DNA follows: TGCGCCAGCAGCCAAGAAAGCCGCAGGGAAGGTCAGCCCCAGCATTTT.